Below are 27 T cell receptor beta chains sequenced from a single sample in a study of blood T cell repertoires in COVID-19 (dated by TCRdb to 2020 to 2022). The receptor library was made with the immunoSEQ multiplex PCR assay. Imported from immuneACCESS, the table was reduced by TCRdb to in-frame sequences with V and J called. These copies leave out some clones; in studies compared against another copy, an unresolved V gene accounts for under half, and the cause of the remainder is not known. The sample contains some 270,000 clones, around 82% of them found a single time. The top ten clonotypes cover 0.87% of the sample. The source material was peripheral blood. The receptor set was obtained from a human donor with COVID-19, enrolled during active disease. The donor label of this sample is uncertain.

The J gene is TRBJ2-5, the V gene TRBV7-3, with 7 bases identical to TRBD1. V was clipped by 5 bases and J by 2 bases; unmatched bases: 2. In germline, CDR1 is SGHTA, CDR2 FQGTGA. There are 13 residues in the CDR3. CDR3 loop: CASSRGQQETQYF. In DNA form, the CDR3 reads TGTGCCAGCAGCCGGGGACAGCAAGAGACCCAGTACTTC.

The chain links TRBV10-2 to TRBJ2-7, with unresolved D. From germline, CDR1 is WSHSY and CDR2 SAAADI. Trimming took off 3 bases at V and 4 bases at J, with 4 bases between the two ends. The length of the CDR3 is 11 residues. The CDR3 is CASSESYEQYF. The CDR3 DNA reads as TGCGCCAGCAGTGAATCATACGAGCAGTACTTC.

The J gene is TRBJ2-7, the V gene TRBV11-1, with D possibly matching TRBD1 (6 bases). The CDR3 covers 15 residues. Trimming removed 1 base at V and 2 bases at J, with 12 bases between. CDR1 is SGHAT and CDR2 is FQDESV in the germline V gene (reference sequence). The CDR3 DNA follows: TGTGCCAGCAGCTTAGAGGCAGGGGACACCTACGAGCAGTACTTC. The encoded protein is CASSLEAGDTYEQYF.

The chain is built from TRBV2 and TRBJ1-6; 7 bases map to TRBD1. The V gene end was trimmed by 8 bases and the J gene end by 15 bases; junction bases not matched to a gene: 19. The CDR3 covers 15 residues. CDR1 SNHLY and CDR2 FYNNEI come from the germline V gene. CDR3 in amino acids: CASVAGSGGSGHLHF. The CDR3, as DNA: TGTGCCAGCGTTGCGGGGTCAGGGGGGTCGGGGCACCTCCACTTT.

The gene calls are TRBV9 and TRBJ1-4; no clear D gene. The germline V and J ends were trimmed by 4 bases and 6 bases, with 22 bases remaining between them. CDR3 length: 17 amino acids. In germline, CDR1 is SGDLS, CDR2 YYNGEE. CDR3 sequence reads: CASSPRLGRDGDEKLFF. The DNA of the CDR3 is TGTGCCAGCAGCCCCCGGTTGGGGAGGGATGGGGATGAAAAACTGTTTTTT.

The chain uses TRBV11-2 and TRBJ2-1; 7 nucleotides line up with TRBD2. The germline CDR1 and CDR2 sequences are SGHAT and FQNNGV. Trimming took 3 bases from V and 9 from J; bases not matched to a gene: 2. This CDR3 region has 12 residues. CDR3 sequence (DNA): TGTGCCAGCAGCTTCGCGGGAGTTGAGCAGTTCTTC. Its protein is CASSFAGVEQFF.

This chain uses TRBV21-1 with TRBJ1-1; TRBD1 is taken as the D call from the table, unchecked against the DNA. TRBV21-1 is noted as a pseudogene. The CDR3 has 12 residues. As DNA, the CDR3 is TGTGCCAGCAGCACCACGACAGGGAAAGCTTTCTTT. Protein product: CASSTTTGKAFF.

J is TRBJ2-3 and V is TRBV24-1, with TRBD2 matching over 8 bases. V gave up 4 bases and J gave up 6 bases; unmatched junction bases: 11. The CDR3 is 16 residues long. In germline, CDR1 is KGHDR, CDR2 SFDVKD. CDR3 nucleotide sequence: TGTGCCACCAGTGACCCCTCCGGGGGGGGTGGGGATACGCAGTATTTT. Translating gives CATSDPSGGGGDTQYF.

The chain links TRBV11-3 to TRBJ2-1; 12 bases align to TRBD2. V lost 3 bases to trimming and J lost 2 bases; unmatched junction nucleotides: 2. The CDR3 is 16 amino acids. The germline V gene has CDR1 SGHNT and CDR2 YENEEA. The CDR3 spells CASSLGLAGPYNEQFF. CDR3 DNA: TGTGCCAGCAGCTTGGGACTAGCGGGCCCCTACAATGAGCAGTTCTTC.

The chain employs TRBV5-1 and TRBJ2-2; 8 nucleotides align to TRBD2. Trimming at V came to 3 bases and at J to 6 bases, leaving 7 bases not matched to a gene. The CDR3 runs 15 residues. Germline assignment: CDR1 SGHRS and CDR2 YFSETQ. The CDR3 nucleotides are TGCGCCAGCAGCTCTATTAGCGGGAAGGCCGGGGAGCTGTTTTTT. Its translation: CASSSISGKAGELFF. The whole variable domain, filled in from reference TRBV5-1 and TRBJ2-2, reads KAGVTQTPRYLIKTRGQQVTLSCSPISGHRSVSWYQQTPGQGLQFLFEYFSETQRNKGNFPGRFSGRQFSNSRSEMNVSTLELGDSALYLCASSSISGKAGELFFGEGSRLTVL.

CDR3 DNA: TGTGCCAGCAAGGAGCGGGAGGGATTAAATGAGCAGTTCTTC. Translating it yields CASKEREGLNEQFF. The chain combines TRBV6-6 with TRBJ2-1; TRBD2 matches at 10 bases. The CDR3 contains 14 residues. The trim removed 7 bases at V and 7 bases at J, leaving 7 bases unmatched. Germline values: CDR1 MNHNY, CDR2 SVGAGI (reference sequence).

The chain links TRBV25-1 to TRBJ2-5; a weak D match, TRBD2 (5 bases). Deletions cut 3 bases from V and 9 bases from J, with 11 bases between. From germline, CDR1 is MGHDK and CDR2 SYGVNS. The CDR3 contains 12 residues. The CDR3 sequence: CASSDLMRAQYF. The DNA of the CDR3 is TGTGCCAGCAGTGATCTTATGCGGGCCCAGTACTTC. The full variable domain, rest sourced from reference TRBV25-1 and TRBJ2-5, is EADIYQTPRYLVIGTGKKITLECSQTMGHDKMYWYQQDPGMELHLIHYSYGVNSTEKGDLSSESTVSRIRTEHFPLTLESARPSHTSQYLCASSDLMRAQYFGPGTRLLVL.

This clone was counted between two and nine times. The V gene is TRBV15, the J gene TRBJ1-4; tentative D call: TRBD1 (6 bases). V lost 1 base and J 8 bases, leaving 11 bases between the germline ends. CDR1 and CDR2 (germline): LNHNV, YYDKDF (reference sequence). The length of the CDR3 is 14 residues. This CDR3 is CATSRVTGREKLFF. The CDR3 DNA sequence: TGTGCCACCAGCAGAGTCACAGGGCGGGAAAAACTGTTTTTT.

J is TRBJ2-7 and V is TRBV12-3 or TRBV12-4; D perhaps matches TRBD1 (6 bases). CDR3 size: 13 residues. Trimming stripped 7 bases from V and 6 bases from J, with 16 bases between. CDR3 bases: TGTGCCAGCACCTTGGACAGAACGGGCGAGCAGTACTTC. This encodes CASTLDRTGEQYF.

The chain has TRBV15 and TRBJ2-1, with D perhaps matching TRBD2 (5 bases). Trimming left V 0 bases short and J 10 bases short, with 16 bases between. This CDR3 is 15 amino acids long. The germline gives CDR1 LNHNV, CDR2 YYDKDF (reference sequence). The CDR3 region has the DNA TGTGCCACCAGCAGAGATCTGCCTAGCACACACGAGCAGTTCTTC. This codes for CATSRDLPSTHEQFF. Filled out from reference TRBV15 and TRBJ2-1, the complete variable domain reads DAMVIQNPRYQVTQFGKPVTLSCSQTLNHNVMYWYQQKSSQAPKLLFHYYDKDFNNEADTPDNFQSRRPNTSFCFLDIRSPGLGDTAMYLCATSRDLPSTHEQFFGPGTRLTVL.

The CDR3 bases are TGTGCCAGCAGTCAAACGGCGGGGGGCGTCTTCACTGAAGCTTTCTTT. Amino acid sequence: CASSQTAGGVFTEAFF. This sequence joins TRBV28 and TRBJ1-1; possibly TRBD1 for D (6 bases). The germline V and J ends were trimmed by 5 bases and 4 bases, with 20 bases remaining between them. This CDR3 is built from 16 residues. CDR1 is MDHEN, CDR2 SYDVKM, per germline.

The rearrangement uses TRBV11-2 and TRBJ2-1, with 11 bases aligning to TRBD2. Germline V gene data show CDR1 as SGHAT and CDR2 as FQNNGV. With V trimmed by 7 bases and J by 4 bases, 15 bases remained unmatched. This CDR3 has 18 residues. The CDR3 sequence is CASTGLAGIDPLYNEQFF. CDR3 coding DNA: TGTGCCAGCACCGGACTAGCGGGCATAGACCCACTTTACAATGAGCAGTTCTTC.

This chain connects TRBV6-5 to TRBJ1-2; TRBD1 aligns across 7 bases. The V segment lost 4 bases and the J segment 6 bases; nucleotides outside the gene matches: 2. The CDR3 is 12 amino acids. Germline CDR1 is MNHEY and CDR2 is SVGAGI. The CDR3 reads CASSLDRDGYTF. Here the CDR3 DNA reads TGTGCCAGCAGTTTAGACAGGGATGGCTACACCTTC.

V usage is TRBV28 and J usage is TRBJ1-5; maybe TRBD1 (5 bases). V was clipped by 2 bases and J by 6 bases, with 8 bases between them. Germline V CDR1 and CDR2: MDHEN, SYDVKM. This CDR3 spans 13 amino acids. The CDR3 DNA reads TGTGCCAGCAGTTTAGGGGGGTCTCAGCCCCAGCATTTT. Amino acids: CASSLGGSQPQHF.

This rearrangement joins TRBV2 to TRBJ1-1; tentative D call: TRBD1 (6 bases). Germline CDR1 and CDR2: SNHLY and FYNNEI. The CDR3 runs 14 residues. V was cut by 10 bases and J by 6 bases, with 21 bases left in between. This chain's CDR3 is CATTVIEGVPEAFF. In DNA form, the CDR3 reads TGTGCCACCACAGTGATTGAGGGGGTCCCTGAAGCTTTCTTT.

This clone was seen more than once but under ten times. The rearrangement links TRBV5-5 to TRBJ1-5; 9 bases agree with TRBD1. The V and J ends lost 1 base and 6 bases, in that order; junction bases with no gene match: 2. The germline V gene has CDR1 SGHKS and CDR2 YYEKEE (reference sequence). The CDR3 runs to 14 residues. Here the CDR3 reads CASSLKGQGQPQHF. The CDR3 DNA reads as TGTGCCAGCAGCTTGAAGGGACAGGGTCAGCCCCAGCATTTT.

This sequence joins TRBV4-3 and TRBJ1-2, with D possibly TRBD1 on 6 matching bases. Germline CDR1 is LGHNA and CDR2 is YSLEER. CDR3 length equals 14 residues. V dropped 0 bases and J dropped 5 bases, with 10 bases sitting between them. The CDR3 DNA reads as TGCGCCAGCAGCCAAGAGGAAAGGGGGTATGGCTACACCTTC. Its protein product is CASSQEERGYGYTF.

This clone was recorded once. J is TRBJ1-2 and V is TRBV12-3 or TRBV12-4; the D gene is possibly TRBD1 (5 bases). V was pared by 7 bases and J by 2 bases, with 8 bases between. The CDR3 has 12 residues. CDR3 bases: TGTGCCAGCATTGGGGGGAACTATGGCTACACCTTC. Protein: CASIGGNYGYTF.

This clone was counted only a few times. The chain employs TRBV6-5 and TRBJ2-7, with TRBD1 matching over 7 bases. The trim removed 6 bases at V and 7 bases at J, leaving 12 bases unmatched. Germline V lookup: CDR1 MNHEY, CDR2 SVGAGI. The CDR3 has 14 amino acids. CDR3 coding DNA: TGTGCCAGCAGCCGAGAAGGGGGCCCGGGGGAGCAGTACTTC. Translation gives CASSREGGPGEQYF.

This chain links TRBV4-1 with TRBJ2-6, with a weak D call TRBD1 (6 bases). Trimming shortened V by 4 bases and J by 0 bases, and 19 bases separated the two germline ends. Germline lookup yields CDR1 MGHRA and CDR2 YSYEKL. CDR3 length: 19 amino acids. This CDR3 is CASSRRQALLGSGANVLTF. CDR3 nucleotide sequence: TGCGCCAGCAGCCGTCGACAGGCCCTGTTAGGCTCTGGGGCCAACGTCCTGACTTTC.

The V call is TRBV5-1, the J call TRBJ2-3, with 9 bases aligning to TRBD2. Germline values: CDR1 SGHRS, CDR2 YFSETQ. CDR3 length: 16 amino acids. Trimming at V came to 0 bases and at J to 4 bases, leaving 6 bases not matched to a gene. The CDR3 region is CASSLVLSGRSDTQYF. The CDR3 DNA follows: TGCGCCAGCAGCTTGGTTCTAAGCGGGAGGTCAGATACGCAGTATTTT. Full variable domain (missing parts from reference TRBV5-1 and TRBJ2-3): KAGVTQTPRYLIKTRGQQVTLSCSPISGHRSVSWYQQTPGQGLQFLFEYFSETQRNKGNFPGRFSGRQFSNSRSEMNVSTLELGDSALYLCASSLVLSGRSDTQYFGPGTRLTVL.

In its sample, this clone was seen once. This rearrangement joins TRBV7-3 to TRBJ2-2, with D maybe TRBD2 (7 bases). V was pared by 8 bases and J by 6 bases, with 22 bases between. This CDR3 is 16 amino acids long. Germline V gene sequence: CDR1 SGHTA, CDR2 FQGTGA. CDR3 coding DNA: TGTGCCAGCGCCTCTGGGAGGGGGGATAGCGCCGGGGAGCTGTTTTTT. Protein product: CASASGRGDSAGELFF.